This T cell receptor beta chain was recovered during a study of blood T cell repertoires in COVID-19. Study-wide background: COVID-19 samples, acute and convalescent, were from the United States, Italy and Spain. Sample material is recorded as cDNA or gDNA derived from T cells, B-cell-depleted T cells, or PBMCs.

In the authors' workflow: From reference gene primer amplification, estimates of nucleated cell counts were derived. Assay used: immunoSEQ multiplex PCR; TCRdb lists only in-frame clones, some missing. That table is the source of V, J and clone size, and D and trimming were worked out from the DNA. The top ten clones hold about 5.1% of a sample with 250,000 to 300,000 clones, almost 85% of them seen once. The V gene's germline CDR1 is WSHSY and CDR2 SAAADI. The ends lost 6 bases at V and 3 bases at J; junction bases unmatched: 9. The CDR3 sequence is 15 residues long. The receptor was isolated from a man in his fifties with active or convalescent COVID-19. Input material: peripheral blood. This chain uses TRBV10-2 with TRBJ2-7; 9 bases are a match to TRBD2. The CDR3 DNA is TGCGCCAGCAGCAGACTAGCGGAGGGGGTCTACGAGCAGTACTTC. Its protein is CASSRLAEGVYEQYF.